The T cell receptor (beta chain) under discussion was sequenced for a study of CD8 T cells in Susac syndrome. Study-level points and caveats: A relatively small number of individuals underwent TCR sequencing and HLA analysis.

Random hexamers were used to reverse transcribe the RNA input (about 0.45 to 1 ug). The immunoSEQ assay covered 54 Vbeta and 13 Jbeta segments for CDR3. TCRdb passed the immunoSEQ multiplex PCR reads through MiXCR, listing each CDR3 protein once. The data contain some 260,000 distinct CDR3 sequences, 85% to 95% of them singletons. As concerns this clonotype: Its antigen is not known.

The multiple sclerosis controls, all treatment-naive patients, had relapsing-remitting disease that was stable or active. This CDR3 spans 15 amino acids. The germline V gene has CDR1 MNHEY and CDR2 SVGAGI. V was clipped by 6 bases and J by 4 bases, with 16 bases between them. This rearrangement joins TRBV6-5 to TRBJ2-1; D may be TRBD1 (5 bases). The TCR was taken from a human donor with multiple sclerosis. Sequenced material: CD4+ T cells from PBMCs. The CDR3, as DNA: TGTGCCAGCAGGGCCGGACATTCCGAGTACAATGAGCAGTTCTTC. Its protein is CASRAGHSEYNEQFF.